This T cell receptor (beta chain) appears in the sequencing data of a study of technical replicates of blood from several donors. Germline V CDR1 and CDR2: SGHRS, YFSETQ. Between the trimmed V and J ends, which lost 0 bases and 7 bases, there was a span of 17 bases. This CDR3 is 16 amino acids long. The data were produced by immunoSEQ multiplex PCR, yet TCRdb's version contains in-frame clones alone and is incomplete. Here the sample spans under 100,000 clones, approximately 95% being singletons. Sequencing input: T cells isolated from PBMCs. The V and J genes are TRBV5-1 and TRBJ1-3, with D possibly matching TRBD1 (5 bases). The source of this sequence is a human donor in good health. CDR3 nucleotides: TGCGCCAGCAGCTTGGCCGGATCAGACAGATGGAACACCATATATTTT. Protein product: CASSLAGSDRWNTIYF.